This T cell receptor (beta chain) came from a study of T cells after somatic rescue of genetic block. In germline, CDR1 is SGHKS, CDR2 YYEKEE (reference sequence). The CDR3 sequence is 15 residues long. With 0 bases removed from V and 7 bases from J, the gap between germline ends came to 16 bases. The data were produced by immunoSEQ multiplex PCR, yet TCRdb's version contains in-frame clones alone and is incomplete. The sample lists tens of thousands of clones, 80% to 90% occurring once. The sequenced sample was peripheral blood mononuclear cells (PBMCs). The rearrangement uses TRBV5-5 and TRBJ1-2; weak D call: TRBD1 (5 bases). The TCR originated in a young woman. CDR3 region: CASSLVGRAGSGYTF. For the CDR3, the DNA is TGTGCCAGCAGCTTGGTGGGGCGGGCCGGCAGTGGCTACACCTTC.